One and the same sample provided the 12 T cell receptor beta chains below, sequenced in a study of T cell responses to AZD1222 COVID-19 vaccine (dated by TCRdb to 2020 to 2023). The label giving this sample's time point can be read as: baseline before first vaccination. Library preparation was by the immunoSEQ multiplex PCR assay. In TCRdb, the immuneACCESS table is reduced to in-frame sequences with V and J assigned. These tables do not hold every clone; where another copy was compared, an unresolved V gene accounts for under half, and the others remain unexplained. The sample profile shows 97,000 or so clones; roughly 84% of them were found once. Approximately 15% of the sample is in the top ten clones. The starting material was peripheral blood, obtained on day 0 of AZD1222 vaccination. Receptors originate from an adult in good health.

The chain uses TRBV7-9 and TRBJ1-2; D is uncertain. This CDR3 contains 15 residues. V gave up 1 base and J gave up 6 bases, with 15 bases separating them. The germline CDR1 and CDR2 sequences are SEHNR and FQNEAQ (reference sequence). The CDR3 spells CASSLEEGRRNGYTF. The CDR3 nucleotides read TGTGCCAGCAGCTTAGAAGAGGGAAGGAGGAATGGCTACACCTTC.

This chain joins TRBV4-3 and TRBJ1-4, with D possibly matching TRBD1 (5 bases). The CDR3 sequence is 14 residues long. The germline gives CDR1 LGHNA, CDR2 YSLEER. The V and J ends lost 0 bases and 14 bases respectively, with 16 bases between them. CDR3 sequence reads: CASSQEPGDPRLFF. The DNA for the CDR3 is TGCGCCAGCAGCCAAGAGCCCGGGGACCCTCGCCTGTTTTTT.

The chain employs TRBV4-3 and TRBJ1-2; a possible D gene is TRBD1 (6 bases). V gave up 0 bases and J gave up 4 bases, with 12 bases separating them. CDR3 size: 15 residues. Per germline, CDR1 LGHNA and CDR2 YSLEER. The CDR3 loop reads CASSQERRGSYGYTF. DNA for the CDR3: TGCGCCAGCAGCCAAGAACGGAGGGGGAGCTATGGCTACACCTTC.

This rearrangement joins TRBV24-1 to TRBJ2-3, with a possible D match to TRBD2 (5 bases). Trimming removed 0 bases at V and 5 bases at J, with 8 bases between. Germline V CDR1 and CDR2: KGHDR, SFDVKD. The CDR3 consists of 14 residues. The CDR3 reads CATSDLRREDTQYF. As DNA, the CDR3 is TGTGCCACCAGTGATTTGCGTCGGGAAGATACGCAGTATTTT.

This sequence joins TRBV5-8 and TRBJ1-2; the D gene is possibly TRBD1 (6 bases). Per germline, CDR1 SGHTS and CDR2 YDEGEE. The CDR3 runs 12 residues. The V and J ends lost 4 bases and 4 bases respectively, with 8 bases between them. The CDR3 loop reads CASSLDSYGYTF. DNA for the CDR3: TGTGCCAGCAGCCTGGACAGCTATGGCTACACCTTC. Looking up the rest from reference TRBV5-8 and TRBJ1-2 gives the full variable domain: EAGVTQSPTHLIKTRGQQATLRCSPISGHTSVYWYQQALGLGLQFLLWYDEGEERNRGNFPPRFSGRQFPNYSSELNVNALELEDSALYLCASSLDSYGYTFGSGTRLTVV.

This clone showed up just once. This sequence joins TRBV3-1 (or the pseudogene TRBV3-2) and TRBJ1-2; D not certain. Germline V CDR1 and CDR2: LGHDT, YNNKEL (reference sequence). Trimming cost V 0 bases and J 2 bases, with 4 bases left between them. The CDR3 is made up of 13 amino acids. CDR3 sequence (DNA): TGTGCCAGCAGCCAAGACAGAAACTATGGCTACACCTTC. As protein: CASSQDRNYGYTF.

The chain recombines TRBV6-6 with TRBJ1-1; D unresolved. Trimming removed 6 bases at V and 4 bases at J, with 9 bases between. Per the germline V gene, CDR1 is MNHNY and CDR2 is SVGAGI (reference sequence). The CDR3 loop spans 12 amino acids. CDR3 sequence: CASSRRVTEAFF. The CDR3 DNA reads as TGTGCCAGCAGCCGGAGGGTCACTGAAGCTTTCTTT.

The chain recombines TRBV3-1 (or the pseudogene TRBV3-2) with TRBJ1-2; 9 positions agree with TRBD1. The length of the CDR3 is 14 residues. Trimming cost V 10 bases and J 3 bases; bases outside gene matches: 9. Germline CDR1 is LGHDT and CDR2 is YNNKEL (reference sequence). The CDR3 sequence: CANWPGQGYYGYTF. CDR3 nucleotide sequence: TGTGCCAACTGGCCGGGACAGGGATACTATGGCTACACCTTC.

The CDR3 nucleotides are TGTGCCAGTACACAGGGGGTCGGGCAGCCCCAGCATTTT. Amino acids: CASTQGVGQPQHF. The chain uses TRBV19 and TRBJ1-5, with 8 bases identical to TRBD1. Germline CDR1 is LNHDA and CDR2 is SQIVND (reference sequence). The J segment lost 7 bases and the V segment lost 7 bases, leaving 6 bases of the junction unmatched. This CDR3 is 13 amino acids long.

This clone came up a few times. The V and J genes are TRBV2 and TRBJ1-1, with 8 bases that match TRBD1. V was pared by 3 bases and J by 1 base, with 4 bases of the junction left unmatched. Germline-derived CDR1 and CDR2 are SNHLY and FYNNEI. The CDR3 is made up of 15 amino acids. Here the CDR3 DNA reads TGTGCCAGCAGTGAGGCAGGGGGCCGGAACACTGAAGCTTTCTTT. Translation: CASSEAGGRNTEAFF.

With regard to this clone: Other DNA sequences from this sample encode an identical CDR3 as well. The chain has TRBV5-1 and TRBJ1-5; tentative D call: TRBD1 (5 bases). The CDR3 has 15 amino acids. Trimming took 0 bases from V and 0 from J, leaving 7 bases between them. CDR1 SGHRS and CDR2 YFSETQ come from the germline V gene. Written as DNA, the CDR3 is TGCGCCAGCAGCTTGGAGGGGACTAGCAATCAGCCCCAGCATTTT. This encodes CASSLEGTSNQPQHF.

The V call is TRBV5-1, the J call TRBJ2-5; no clear D gene. V was clipped by 0 bases and J by 4 bases, with 7 bases between them. Germline CDR1 and CDR2: SGHRS and YFSETQ. The CDR3 contains 13 residues. CDR3 sequence reads: CASSLGLGETQYF. In DNA, the CDR3 is TGCGCCAGCAGCTTGGGGTTAGGAGAGACCCAGTACTTC.